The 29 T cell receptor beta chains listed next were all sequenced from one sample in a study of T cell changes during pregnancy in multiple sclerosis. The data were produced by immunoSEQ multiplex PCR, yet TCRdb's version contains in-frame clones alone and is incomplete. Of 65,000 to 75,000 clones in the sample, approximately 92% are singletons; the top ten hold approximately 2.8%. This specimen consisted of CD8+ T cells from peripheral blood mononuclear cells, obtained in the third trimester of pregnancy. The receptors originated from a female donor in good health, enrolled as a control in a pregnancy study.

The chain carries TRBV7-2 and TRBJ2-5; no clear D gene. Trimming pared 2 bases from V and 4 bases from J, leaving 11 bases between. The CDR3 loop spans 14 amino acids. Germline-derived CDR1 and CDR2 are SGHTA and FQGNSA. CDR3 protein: CASSLFRVGETQYF. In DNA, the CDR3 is TGTGCCAGCAGCTTATTCCGAGTCGGAGAGACCCAGTACTTC.

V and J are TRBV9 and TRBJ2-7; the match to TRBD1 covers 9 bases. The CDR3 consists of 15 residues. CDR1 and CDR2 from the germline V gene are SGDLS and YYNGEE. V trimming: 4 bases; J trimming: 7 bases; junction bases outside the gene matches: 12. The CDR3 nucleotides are TGTGCCAGCAGCACCTCCGGGACAGGGAGCGGAGAGCAGTACTTC. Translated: CASSTSGTGSGEQYF.

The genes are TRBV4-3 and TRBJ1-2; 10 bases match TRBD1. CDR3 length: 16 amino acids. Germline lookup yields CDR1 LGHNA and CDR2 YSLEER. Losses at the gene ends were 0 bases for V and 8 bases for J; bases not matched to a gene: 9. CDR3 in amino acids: CASSQDHGTGVYGYTF. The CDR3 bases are TGCGCCAGCAGCCAAGATCATGGGACAGGGGTGTACGGCTACACCTTC.

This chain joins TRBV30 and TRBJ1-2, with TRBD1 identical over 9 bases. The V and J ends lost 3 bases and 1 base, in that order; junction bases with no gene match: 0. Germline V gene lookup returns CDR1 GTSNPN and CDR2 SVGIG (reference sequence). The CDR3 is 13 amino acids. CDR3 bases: TGTGCCTGGAGGGACAGGGGTAACTATGGCTACACCTTC. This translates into CAWRDRGNYGYTF.

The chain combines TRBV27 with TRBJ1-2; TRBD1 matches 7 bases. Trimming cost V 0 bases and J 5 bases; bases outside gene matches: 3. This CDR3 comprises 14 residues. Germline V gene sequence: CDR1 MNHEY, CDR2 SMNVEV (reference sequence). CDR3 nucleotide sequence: TGTGCCAGCAGTTTATCGACAGGGAGGTATGGCTACACCTTC. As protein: CASSLSTGRYGYTF.

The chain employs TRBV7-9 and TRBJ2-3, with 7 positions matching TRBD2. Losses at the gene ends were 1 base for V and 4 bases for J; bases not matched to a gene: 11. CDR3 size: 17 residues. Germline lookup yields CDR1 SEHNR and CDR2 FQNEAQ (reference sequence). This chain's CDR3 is CASSLGRTLAWADTQYF. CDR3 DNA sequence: TGTGCCAGCAGCTTAGGACGGACACTAGCGTGGGCAGATACGCAGTATTTT.

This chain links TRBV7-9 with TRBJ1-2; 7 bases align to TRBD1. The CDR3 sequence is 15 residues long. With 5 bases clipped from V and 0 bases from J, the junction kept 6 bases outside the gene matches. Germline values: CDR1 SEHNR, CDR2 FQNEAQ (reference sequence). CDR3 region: CASSPGGTANYGYTF. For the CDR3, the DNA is TGTGCCAGCAGCCCGGGTGGGACAGCTAACTATGGCTACACCTTC.

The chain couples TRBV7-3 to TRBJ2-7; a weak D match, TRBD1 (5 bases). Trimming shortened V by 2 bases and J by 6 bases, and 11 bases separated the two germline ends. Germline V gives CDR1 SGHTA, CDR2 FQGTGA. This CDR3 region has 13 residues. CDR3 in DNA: TGTGCCAGCAGCTTAGCTGGGGCAGGCGAGCAGTACTTC. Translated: CASSLAGAGEQYF.

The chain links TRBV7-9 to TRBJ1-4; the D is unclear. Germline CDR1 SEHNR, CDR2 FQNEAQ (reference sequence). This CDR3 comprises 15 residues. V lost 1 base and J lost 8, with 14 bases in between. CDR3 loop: CASSLGVRQYEKLFF. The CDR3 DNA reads TGTGCCAGCAGCTTAGGAGTGAGGCAGTACGAAAAACTGTTTTTT.

The CDR3 nucleotides read TGTGCCAGCAGGGAGACAGGGGGGGAAGAGACCCAGTACTTC. This encodes CASRETGGEETQYF. This chain links TRBV6-5 with TRBJ2-5, with 9 bases identical to TRBD1. J was trimmed by 3 bases and V by 6 bases; bases with no gene match: 5. Germline V gene sequence: CDR1 MNHEY, CDR2 SVGAGI. This CDR3 region has 14 residues.

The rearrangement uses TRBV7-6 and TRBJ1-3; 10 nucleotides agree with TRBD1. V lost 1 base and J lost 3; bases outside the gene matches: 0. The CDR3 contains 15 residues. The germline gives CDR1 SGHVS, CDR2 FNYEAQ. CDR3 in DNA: TGTGCCAGCAGCTTAGGGACAGGGGGTGGAAACACCATATATTTT. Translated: CASSLGTGGGNTIYF.

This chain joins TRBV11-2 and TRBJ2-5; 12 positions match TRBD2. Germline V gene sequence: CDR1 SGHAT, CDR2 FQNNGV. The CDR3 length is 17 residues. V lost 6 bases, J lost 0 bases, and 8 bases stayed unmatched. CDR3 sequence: CASSRTSGTTYQETQYF. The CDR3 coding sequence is TGTGCCAGCAGTAGGACTAGCGGGACCACGTACCAAGAGACCCAGTACTTC.

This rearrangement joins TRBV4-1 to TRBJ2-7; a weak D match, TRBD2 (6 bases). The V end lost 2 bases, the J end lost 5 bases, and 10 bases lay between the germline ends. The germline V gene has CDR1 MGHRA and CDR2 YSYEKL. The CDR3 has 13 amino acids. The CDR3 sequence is CASSQQSGDEQYF. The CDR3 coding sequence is TGCGCCAGCAGCCAACAATCGGGGGACGAGCAGTACTTC.

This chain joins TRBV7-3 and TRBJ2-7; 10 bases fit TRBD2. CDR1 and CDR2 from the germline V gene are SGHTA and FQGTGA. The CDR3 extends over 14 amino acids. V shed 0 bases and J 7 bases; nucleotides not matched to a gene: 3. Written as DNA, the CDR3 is TGTGCCAGCAGCTTAACGTCTAGCGGGGGAGAGCAGTACTTC. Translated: CASSLTSSGGEQYF.

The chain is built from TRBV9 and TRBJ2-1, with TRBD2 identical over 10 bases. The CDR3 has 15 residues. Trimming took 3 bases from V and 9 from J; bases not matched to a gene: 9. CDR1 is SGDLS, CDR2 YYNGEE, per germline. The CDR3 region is CASSAIAGGTVEQFF. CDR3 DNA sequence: TGTGCCAGCAGCGCCATAGCGGGGGGTACGGTTGAGCAGTTCTTC.

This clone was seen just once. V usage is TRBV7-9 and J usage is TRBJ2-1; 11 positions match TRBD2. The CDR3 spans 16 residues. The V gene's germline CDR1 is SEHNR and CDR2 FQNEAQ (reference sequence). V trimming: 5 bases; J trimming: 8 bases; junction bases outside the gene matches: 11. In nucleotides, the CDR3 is TGTGCCAGCAGCCCGGGACTAGCGGCGGCCCATGATGAGCAGTTCTTC. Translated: CASSPGLAAAHDEQFF.

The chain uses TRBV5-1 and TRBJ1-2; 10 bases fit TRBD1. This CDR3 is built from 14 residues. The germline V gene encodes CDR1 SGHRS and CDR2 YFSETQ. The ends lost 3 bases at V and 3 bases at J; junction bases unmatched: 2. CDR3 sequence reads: CASSSTGGDYGYTF. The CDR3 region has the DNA TGCGCCAGCAGCTCGACAGGGGGCGACTATGGCTACACCTTC.

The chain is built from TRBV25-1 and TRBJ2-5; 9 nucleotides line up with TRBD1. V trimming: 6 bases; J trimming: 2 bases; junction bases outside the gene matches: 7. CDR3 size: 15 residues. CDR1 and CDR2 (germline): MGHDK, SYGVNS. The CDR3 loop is CASRARQGGQETQYF. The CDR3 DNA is TGTGCCAGCAGAGCCCGACAGGGGGGACAAGAGACCCAGTACTTC.

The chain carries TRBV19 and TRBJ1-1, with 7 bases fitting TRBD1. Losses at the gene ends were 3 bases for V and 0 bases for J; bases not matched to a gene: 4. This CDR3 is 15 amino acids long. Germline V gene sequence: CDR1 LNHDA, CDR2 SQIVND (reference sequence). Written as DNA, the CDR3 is TGTGCCAGTAGTATCGGGACAGCACTGAACACTGAAGCTTTCTTT. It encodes CASSIGTALNTEAFF.

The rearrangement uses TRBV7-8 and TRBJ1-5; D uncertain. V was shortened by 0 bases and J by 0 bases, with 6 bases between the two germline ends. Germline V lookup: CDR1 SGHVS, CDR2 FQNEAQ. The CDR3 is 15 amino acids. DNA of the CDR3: TGTGCCAGCAGCTTAGCCACAGCTAGCAATCAGCCCCAGCATTTT. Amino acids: CASSLATASNQPQHF.

The CDR3 spells CASSLYRGVGTDTQYF. CDR3 in DNA: TGTGCCAGCAGTTTATACAGGGGGGTGGGTACAGATACGCAGTATTTT. The rearrangement uses TRBV27 and TRBJ2-3; 8 bases map to TRBD1. Trimming cost V 1 base and J 3 bases; bases outside gene matches: 6. The CDR3 loop spans 16 amino acids. Germline CDR1 MNHEY, CDR2 SMNVEV (reference sequence).

CDR3 nucleotide sequence: TGTGCCAGCAGTGAAGCGGCGGGGGGGCCAGATACGCAGTATTTT. This sequence encodes CASSEAAGGPDTQYF. The chain recombines TRBV6-1 with TRBJ2-3; TRBD2 matches at 9 bases. V trimming: 0 bases; J trimming: 4 bases; junction bases outside the gene matches: 2. Germline loops: CDR1 MNHNS, CDR2 SASEGT. The length of the CDR3 is 15 residues.

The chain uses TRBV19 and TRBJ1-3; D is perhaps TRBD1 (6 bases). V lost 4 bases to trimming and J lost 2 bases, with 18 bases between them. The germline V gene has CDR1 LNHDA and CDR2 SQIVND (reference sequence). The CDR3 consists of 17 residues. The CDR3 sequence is CASSTIGQLKTGNTIYF. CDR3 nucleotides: TGTGCCAGTAGTACCATAGGACAGCTTAAAACTGGAAACACCATATATTTT.

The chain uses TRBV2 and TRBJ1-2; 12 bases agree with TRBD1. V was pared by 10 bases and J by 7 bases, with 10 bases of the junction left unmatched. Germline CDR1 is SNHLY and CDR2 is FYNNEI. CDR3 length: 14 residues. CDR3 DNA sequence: TGTGCCAAGGGACAGGGGGCGAATCGTCTTGGCTACACCTTC. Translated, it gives CAKGQGANRLGYTF.

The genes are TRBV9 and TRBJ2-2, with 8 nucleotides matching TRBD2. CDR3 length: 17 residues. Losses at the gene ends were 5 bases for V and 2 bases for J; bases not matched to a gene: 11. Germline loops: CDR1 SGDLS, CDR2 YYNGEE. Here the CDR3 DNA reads TGTGCCAGCAGATCCGGGAGCGGGGGAGCAAACACCGGGGAGCTGTTTTTT. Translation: CASRSGSGGANTGELFF.

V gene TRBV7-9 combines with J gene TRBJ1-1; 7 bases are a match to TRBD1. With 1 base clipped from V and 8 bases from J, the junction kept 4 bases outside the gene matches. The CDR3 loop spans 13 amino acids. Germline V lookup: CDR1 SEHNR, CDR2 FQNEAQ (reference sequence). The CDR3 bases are TGTGCCAGCAGCTTAGTAGGGACAGACGAAGCTTTCTTT. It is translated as CASSLVGTDEAFF.

CDR3 sequence (DNA): TGTGCCTGGAGCCCACTTTTGCGGGGGGAAGAGACCCAGTACTTC. Amino acids: CAWSPLLRGEETQYF. The chain uses TRBV30 and TRBJ2-5; 8 nucleotides line up with TRBD2. J gave up 3 bases and V 3 bases, and 9 bases lay outside the gene matches. CDR1 GTSNPN and CDR2 SVGIG come from the germline V gene (reference sequence). The CDR3 runs 15 residues.

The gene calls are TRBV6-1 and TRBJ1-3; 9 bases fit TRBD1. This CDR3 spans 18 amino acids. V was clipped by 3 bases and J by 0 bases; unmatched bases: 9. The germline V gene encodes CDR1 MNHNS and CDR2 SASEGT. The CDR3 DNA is TGTGCCAGCAGTGAGAGGACAGGGGATAGCTTCTCTGGAAACACCATATATTTT. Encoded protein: CASSERTGDSFSGNTIYF.

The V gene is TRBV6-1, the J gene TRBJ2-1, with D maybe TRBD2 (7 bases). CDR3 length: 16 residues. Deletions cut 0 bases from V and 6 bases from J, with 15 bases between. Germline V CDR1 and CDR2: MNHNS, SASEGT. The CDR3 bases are TGTGCCAGCAGTGAAGCTCGGGGGGCGTTGGGCAATGAGCAGTTCTTC. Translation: CASSEARGALGNEQFF.